This T cell receptor (beta chain) was obtained from a study of shared T cell receptors in the human thymus. Germline-derived CDR1 and CDR2 are KGHSH and LQKENI. The CDR3 covers 20 residues. V gave up 4 bases and J gave up 9 bases; unmatched junction bases: 22. The assay was immunoSEQ multiplex PCR, and TCRdb's table has in-frame clones only and misses some. Of about 400,000 clones in the sample, approximately 95% were seen once. The receptor comes from a human donor. The sequencing sample was made of thymocytes. The chain uses TRBV18 and TRBJ2-1, with 12 positions matching TRBD2. CDR3 sequence: CASSLAVPPSTSGSWGEQFF. CDR3 in DNA: TGTGCCAGCTCACTTGCCGTCCCACCCTCGACTAGCGGGAGTTGGGGTGAGCAGTTCTTC.